The 2 T cell receptor beta chains presented below share a single source sample, sequenced in a study of T cell clonotyping in hematopoietic cell transplantation. Measured with immunoSEQ multiplex PCR; TCRdb has only the in-frame clones, and not every one. The table shows roughly 29,000 clones, with roughly nine tenths occurring only once. The source was PBMCs, collected 100 days after allogeneic stem cell transplant. Source of these receptors: a female patient in her fifties or sixties who had an allogeneic stem cell transplant from a related donor, so the T cells may come from the graft donor. Some clones in this sample may be carry-over from other donors' samples.

The V and J genes are TRBV5-5 and TRBJ1-1, with D possibly being TRBD1 (6 bases). The CDR3 runs to 14 residues. With 4 bases removed from V and 4 bases from J, the gap between germline ends came to 14 bases. Germline CDR1 and CDR2: SGHKS and YYEKEE (reference sequence). DNA for the CDR3: TGTGCCAGCAGCACGTTTCAGGGGCGCACTGAAGCTTTCTTT. It yields the protein CASSTFQGRTEAFF.

V usage is TRBV7-2 and J usage is TRBJ2-5; 10 nucleotides line up with TRBD2. Per the germline V gene, CDR1 is SGHTA and CDR2 is FQGNSA. The CDR3 has 15 amino acids. Losses at the gene ends were 4 bases for V and 3 bases for J; bases not matched to a gene: 5. Written as DNA, the CDR3 is TGTGCCAGCAGCTGGACTAGCGGAGGGGAAGAGACCCAGTACTTC. This encodes CASSWTSGGEETQYF.